A selection of T cell receptor beta chains follows, all from one sample in a study of OX40 agonist ivuxolimab in advanced cancers. The method was immunoSEQ multiplex PCR; TCRdb's version includes in-frame clones alone and lacks a portion of them. The sample yields 77,000 or so clones, approximately 85% seen once. This specimen was CD4+ or CD8+ T cells sorted from blood, taken in a trial of the OX40 agonist ivuxolimab. The receptors stem from an adult with an advanced solid tumor such as melanoma, head and neck, liver or kidney cancer. Both conserved end residues are part of each CDR3. Each record gives: CDR3 length, D gene, J gene, clone size, V gene, CDR3 protein, CDR3 DNA. The D gene is left open where the match is weak. Expanded clones are given a class, and other clones once, few, many or no size at all.

len: 15; d_gene: NA; j_gene: TRBJ2-3; abundance: NA; v_gene: TRBV11-2; CDR3aa: CASSLVMRTGNTQYF; CDR3nt: TGTGCCAGCAGCTTAGTTATGAGGACCGGAAATACGCAGTATTTT
len: 15; d_gene: TRBD2; j_gene: TRBJ2-2; abundance: NA; v_gene: TRBV5-1; CDR3aa: CASRPIAGEAGELFF; CDR3nt: TGCGCCAGCAGACCGATAGCGGGGGAGGCCGGGGAGCTGTTTTTT
len: 16; d_gene: TRBD2; j_gene: TRBJ2-7; abundance: NA; v_gene: TRBV28; CDR3aa: CASSATSGRSSYEQYF; CDR3nt: TGTGCCAGCAGTGCGACTAGCGGGAGGTCGTCGTACGAGCAGTACTTC
len: 15; d_gene: NA; j_gene: TRBJ1-1; abundance: few; v_gene: TRBV9; CDR3aa: CASSVEANRNTEAFF; CDR3nt: TGTGCCAGCAGCGTAGAGGCGAACAGGAACACTGAAGCTTTCTTT
len: 14; d_gene: TRBD1; j_gene: TRBJ1-4; abundance: NA; v_gene: TRBV6-6; CDR3aa: CASSDGTGEEKLFF; CDR3nt: TGTGCCAGCAGTGATGGGACAGGGGAAGAAAAACTGTTTTTT
len: 12; d_gene: NA; j_gene: TRBJ2-7; abundance: NA; v_gene: TRBV28; CDR3aa: CASSLGGYEQYF; CDR3nt: TGTGCCAGCAGTTTAGGGGGTTACGAGCAGTACTTC
len: 15; d_gene: TRBD1; j_gene: TRBJ1-1; abundance: NA; v_gene: TRBV5-5; CDR3aa: CASTFGQGLNTEAFF; CDR3nt: TGTGCCAGCACGTTCGGACAGGGATTGAACACTGAAGCTTTCTTT
len: 11; d_gene: NA; j_gene: TRBJ1-4; abundance: NA; v_gene: TRBV2; CDR3aa: CASSESGRLFF; CDR3nt: TGTGCCAGCAGTGAATCTGGGCGGCTGTTTTTT
len: 14; d_gene: TRBD1; j_gene: TRBJ1-2; abundance: NA; v_gene: TRBV28; CDR3aa: CASSPGTASYGYTF; CDR3nt: TGTGCCAGCAGCCCCGGGACAGCAAGCTATGGCTACACCTTC
len: 14; d_gene: NA; j_gene: TRBJ1-1; abundance: NA; v_gene: TRBV28; CDR3aa: CASSPSGIRGEAFF; CDR3nt: TGTGCCAGCAGCCCGTCGGGCATACGGGGTGAAGCTTTCTTT
len: 14; d_gene: NA; j_gene: TRBJ1-1; abundance: NA; v_gene: TRBV7-6; CDR3aa: CASSGQGPNTEAFF; CDR3nt: TGTGCCAGCAGCGGGCAGGGCCCGAACACTGAAGCTTTCTTT
len: 16; d_gene: NA; j_gene: TRBJ1-4; abundance: NA; v_gene: TRBV6-9; CDR3aa: CASSDPWGRFNEKLFF; CDR3nt: TGTGCCAGCAGTGACCCGTGGGGGAGATTTAATGAAAAACTGTTTTTT
len: 15; d_gene: TRBD1; j_gene: TRBJ2-2; abundance: once; v_gene: TRBV2; CDR3aa: CASMRDRGSTGELFF; CDR3nt: TGTGCCAGCATGAGGGACAGGGGTTCCACCGGGGAGCTGTTTTTT
len: 14; d_gene: NA; j_gene: TRBJ1-1; abundance: NA; v_gene: TRBV6-5; CDR3aa: CASSYGPLNTEAFF; CDR3nt: TGTGCCAGCAGTTACGGACCGTTGAACACTGAAGCTTTCTTT
len: 15; d_gene: TRBD2; j_gene: TRBJ2-2; abundance: NA; v_gene: TRBV28; CDR3aa: CASKLAGVGTGELFF; CDR3nt: TGTGCCAGCAAACTAGCGGGAGTCGGCACCGGGGAGCTGTTTTTT
len: 15; d_gene: TRBD1; j_gene: TRBJ1-3; abundance: NA; v_gene: TRBV18; CDR3aa: CASPGQSYSGNTIYF; CDR3nt: TGTGCCAGCCCGGGACAGTCTTACTCTGGAAACACCATATATTTT
len: 16; d_gene: TRBD1; j_gene: TRBJ1-5; abundance: NA; v_gene: TRBV5-1; CDR3aa: CASSLDGQGGGQPQHF; CDR3nt: TGCGCCAGCAGCTTGGACGGACAGGGCGGTGGTCAGCCCCAGCATTTT
len: 13; d_gene: TRBD1; j_gene: TRBJ2-1; abundance: NA; v_gene: TRBV2; CDR3aa: CASSPTGVSEQFF; CDR3nt: TGTGCCAGCAGTCCGACAGGGGTCAGTGAGCAGTTCTTC
len: 14; d_gene: NA; j_gene: TRBJ2-5; abundance: NA; v_gene: TRBV5-4; CDR3aa: CASSLRTGQETQYF; CDR3nt: TGTGCCAGCAGCTTGCGTACAGGTCAAGAGACCCAGTACTTC
len: 13; d_gene: NA; j_gene: TRBJ1-5; abundance: NA; v_gene: TRBV29-1; CDR3aa: CSVAPGSDQPQHF; CDR3nt: TGCAGCGTAGCCCCAGGGTCCGATCAGCCCCAGCATTTT
len: 17; d_gene: NA; j_gene: TRBJ2-2; abundance: few; v_gene: TRBV5-4; CDR3aa: CASSLGVYSQNTGELFF; CDR3nt: TGTGCCAGCAGCTTGGGGGTTTACAGCCAGAACACCGGGGAGCTGTTTTTT
len: 16; d_gene: NA; j_gene: TRBJ1-6; abundance: NA; v_gene: TRBV4-3; CDR3aa: CASSQVVGRGDSPLHF; CDR3nt: TGCGCCAGCAGCCAAGTTGTCGGAAGGGGGGATTCACCCCTCCACTTT
len: 17; d_gene: NA; j_gene: TRBJ1-1; abundance: once; v_gene: TRBV7-8; CDR3aa: CASTMGRGGFRNTEAFF; CDR3nt: TGTGCCAGCACCATGGGCAGGGGAGGGTTCAGGAACACTGAAGCTTTCTTT
len: 10; d_gene: NA; j_gene: TRBJ1-1; abundance: NA; v_gene: TRBV10-2; CDR3aa: CASSESATFF; CDR3nt: TGCGCCAGCAGTGAGTCCGCGACTTTCTTT
len: 16; d_gene: TRBD1; j_gene: TRBJ1-6; abundance: NA; v_gene: TRBV7-9; CDR3aa: CASSLLTGGSNSPLHF; CDR3nt: TGTGCCAGCAGCTTACTGACAGGGGGCTCTAATTCACCCCTCCACTTT
len: 14; d_gene: NA; j_gene: TRBJ2-5; abundance: NA; v_gene: TRBV30; CDR3aa: CAWSVGGRGETQYF; CDR3nt: TGTGCCTGGAGTGTTGGAGGGAGGGGGGAGACCCAGTACTTC
len: 15; d_gene: TRBD2; j_gene: TRBJ2-1; abundance: NA; v_gene: TRBV7-9; CDR3aa: CASSYTSGTYNEQFF; CDR3nt: TGTGCCAGCAGCTACACTAGCGGGACCTACAATGAGCAGTTCTTC
len: 15; d_gene: TRBD1; j_gene: TRBJ2-7; abundance: NA; v_gene: TRBV28; CDR3aa: CASSQLTGGYYEQYF; CDR3nt: TGTGCCAGCAGTCAGCTGACAGGGGGATACTACGAGCAGTACTTC
len: 15; d_gene: NA; j_gene: TRBJ1-1; abundance: NA; v_gene: TRBV5-4; CDR3aa: CASSDGRNRGTEAFF; CDR3nt: TGTGCCAGCAGCGATGGACGGAATCGAGGCACTGAAGCTTTCTTT
len: 14; d_gene: NA; j_gene: TRBJ1-4; abundance: NA; v_gene: TRBV18; CDR3aa: CASSPPNRVGKLFF; CDR3nt: TGTGCCAGCTCACCGCCTAACAGGGTCGGAAAACTGTTTTTT
len: 12; d_gene: NA; j_gene: TRBJ2-5; abundance: NA; v_gene: TRBV5-1; CDR3aa: CASSLPGETQYF; CDR3nt: TGCGCCAGCAGCTTGCCCGGAGAGACCCAGTACTTC
len: 15; d_gene: TRBD1; j_gene: TRBJ1-5; abundance: NA; v_gene: TRBV28; CDR3aa: CASNSLGQPNQPQHF; CDR3nt: TGTGCCAGCAACAGTCTGGGACAGCCGAATCAGCCCCAGCATTTT
len: 15; d_gene: NA; j_gene: TRBJ1-5; abundance: NA; v_gene: TRBV5-1; CDR3aa: CASSPGPGLNQPQHF; CDR3nt: TGCGCCAGCAGCCCAGGTCCTGGACTGAATCAGCCCCAGCATTTT
len: 15; d_gene: TRBD1; j_gene: TRBJ1-1; abundance: NA; v_gene: TRBV4-2; CDR3aa: CASSQDWTGPTEAFF; CDR3nt: TGTGCCAGCAGCCAAGATTGGACAGGTCCCACTGAAGCTTTCTTT
len: 17; d_gene: NA; j_gene: TRBJ1-4; abundance: NA; v_gene: TRBV7-9; CDR3aa: CASSLAGSQYKGEKLFF; CDR3nt: TGTGCCAGCAGCTTAGCTGGCTCCCAATATAAGGGCGAAAAACTGTTTTTT
len: 19; d_gene: TRBD1; j_gene: TRBJ2-1; abundance: NA; v_gene: TRBV28; CDR3aa: CASSFWDRGHGSDTDEQFF; CDR3nt: TGTGCCAGCAGTTTTTGGGACAGGGGGCATGGGTCGGATACAGATGAGCAGTTCTTC
len: 15; d_gene: NA; j_gene: TRBJ2-5; abundance: few; v_gene: TRBV25-1; CDR3aa: CASSDPGHISETQYF; CDR3nt: TGTGCCAGCAGTGACCCGGGACACATATCGGAGACCCAGTACTTC
len: 16; d_gene: TRBD1; j_gene: TRBJ2-2; abundance: NA; v_gene: TRBV5-8; CDR3aa: CASSFTDIRGTGELFF; CDR3nt: TGTGCCAGCAGCTTCACGGACATCAGGGGGACCGGGGAGCTGTTTTTT
len: 14; d_gene: TRBD1; j_gene: TRBJ1-5; abundance: NA; v_gene: TRBV27; CDR3aa: CASSPGGGNQPQHF; CDR3nt: TGTGCCAGCAGTCCAGGGGGAGGCAATCAGCCCCAGCATTTT
len: 13; d_gene: NA; j_gene: TRBJ1-5; abundance: NA; v_gene: TRBV11-2; CDR3aa: CASSLDGNQPQHF; CDR3nt: TGTGCCAGCAGCTTAGACGGGAACCAGCCCCAGCATTTT